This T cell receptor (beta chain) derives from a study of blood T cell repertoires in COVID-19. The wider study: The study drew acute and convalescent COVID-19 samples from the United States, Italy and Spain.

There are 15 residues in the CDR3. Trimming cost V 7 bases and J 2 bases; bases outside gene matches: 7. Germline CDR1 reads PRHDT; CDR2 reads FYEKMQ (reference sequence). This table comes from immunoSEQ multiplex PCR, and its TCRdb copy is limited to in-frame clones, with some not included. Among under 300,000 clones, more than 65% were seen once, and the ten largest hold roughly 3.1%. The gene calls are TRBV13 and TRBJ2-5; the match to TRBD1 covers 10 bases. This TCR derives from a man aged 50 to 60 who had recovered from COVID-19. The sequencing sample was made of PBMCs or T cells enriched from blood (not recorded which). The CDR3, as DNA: TGTGCCAGCAACCCGGGACAGGGGTCACAAGAGACCCAGTACTTC. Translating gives CASNPGQGSQETQYF.